This TCR beta chain is drawn from a study of blood T cell repertoires in COVID-19. Study in general: From the United States, Italy and Spain came samples of acute and convalescent COVID-19. PBMCs, B-cell-depleted T cells, or T cells were the source of the cDNA or gDNA that made up the material.

This clone was recorded only once. Under the authors' procedure: The assay estimated nucleated cells by amplifying reference gene primers. Here immunoSEQ multiplex PCR was the method, and the copy in TCRdb shows in-frame clones only, minus some. V and J calls and clone size are as listed in that table; D and trimming were resolved from the DNA. The profile covers 110,000 to 150,000 clones, with 65% to 80% appearing a single time and approximately 2% taken by the ten largest. Trimming removed 4 bases from V and 0 bases from J; junction bases left unmatched: 5. The germline CDR1 and CDR2 sequences are SGHDT and YYEEEE. The CDR3 extends over 16 amino acids.

The gene calls are TRBV5-6 and TRBJ2-7; 12 nucleotides align to TRBD1. The receptor was derived from an older woman with acute or convalescent COVID-19. Input material: peripheral blood. The CDR3, as DNA: TGTGCCAGCAGCGGCGGGACAGGGGGCGTCTCCTACGAGCAGTACTTC. It is translated as CASSGGTGGVSYEQYF. Based on the CDR3 plus reference TRBV5-6 and TRBJ2-7, the full variable domain is DAGVTQSPTHLIKTRGQQVTLRCSPKSGHDTVSWYQQALGQGPQFIFQYYEEEERQRGNFPDRFSGHQFPNYSSELNVNALLLGDSALYLCASSGGTGGVSYEQYFGPGTRLTVT.